This T cell receptor (beta chain) was observed in a study of beta chain features in type 1 diabetes. The CDR3 has 16 residues. In germline, CDR1 is SGHDT, CDR2 YYEEEE. J gave up 4 bases and V 3 bases, and 9 bases lay outside the gene matches. The authors reverse transcribed all of the isolated RNA, so sequencing captured expressed TCRB transcripts. Repertoires were generated with immunoSEQ multiplex PCR, while TCRdb's copy carries only in-frame clones and drops some. The sample has some 330,000 clones, around 12% seen once. Study results and caveats: When Type 1 diabetes patients were examined, their TCRB CDR3s proved moderately but significantly shorter in all four CD4+ subsets. Possible PCR preference for shorter templates applied equally to patients and controls.

Sorting based on CD45RO/CCR7/CD25/CD127/CD95/CD27 separated CD4+ naive, central memory, regulatory and stem cell-like memory cells. This clone has just a few counts. Its target is unknown. The sample consisted of naive CD4+ T cells from blood. This clonotype was sampled from a woman aged 18 to 35 with type 1 diabetes. V usage is TRBV5-6 and J usage is TRBJ2-5; 10 bases fit TRBD1. The CDR3 nucleotides are TGTGCCAGCAGCTCCAGGACAGGGGGATCCGGAGAGACCCAGTACTTC. Amino acid sequence: CASSSRTGGSGETQYF.